The 29 T cell receptor beta chains below come from one sample, sequenced in a study of T cell responses to AZD1222 COVID-19 vaccine (dated by TCRdb to the early 2020s). Libraries were constructed by the immunoSEQ multiplex PCR assay. TCRdb stores this immuneACCESS table with in-frame sequences only. Part of the clones is absent; in the studies checked, under half of the shortfall reflects unresolved V genes, and no reason is known for the rest. This sample holds around 200,000 clones; approximately 91% were observed only once. Approximately 0.98% of the sample belongs to the ten largest clones. Explained via the paper, the time point label denotes: baseline before first vaccination. The input for sequencing was peripheral blood, taken on day 0 of AZD1222 vaccination. Source of these receptors: an adult in good health.

The genes are TRBV5-8 and TRBJ2-3, with 9 bases matching TRBD2. The V and J ends lost 4 bases and 2 bases, in that order; junction bases with no gene match: 5. CDR1 is SGHTS and CDR2 is YDEGEE in the germline V gene. The CDR3 is 15 residues long. CDR3 DNA sequence: TGTGCCAGCAGCCAGCCGGGACTAGCCACAGATACGCAGTATTTT. Translated, it gives CASSQPGLATDTQYF.

The chain has TRBV24-1 and TRBJ2-1; no reliable D call. This CDR3 is 14 amino acids long. CDR1 is KGHDR, CDR2 SFDVKD, per germline. Trimming cost V 1 base and J 5 bases, with 8 bases left between them. The DNA of the CDR3 is TGTGCCACCAGTGATTTAAGACTGAACAATGAGCAGTTCTTC. This codes for CATSDLRLNNEQFF.

The chain couples TRBV6-4 to TRBJ2-3, with D uncertain. This CDR3 is built from 13 residues. Trimming took off 4 bases at V and 6 bases at J, with 11 bases between the two ends. From germline, CDR1 is MRHNA and CDR2 SNTAGT. The CDR3 protein is CASSGAPDDTQYF. For the CDR3, the DNA is TGTGCCAGCAGTGGAGCCCCTGACGATACGCAGTATTTT.

As DNA, the CDR3 is TGTGCCATTCGGGGACAGGGGAAACCTAACTATGGCTACACCTTC. It yields the protein CAIRGQGKPNYGYTF. This sequence joins TRBV14 and TRBJ1-2; 10 bases align to TRBD1. The CDR3 consists of 15 residues. J was trimmed by 0 bases and V by 10 bases; bases with no gene match: 8. The germline V gene encodes CDR1 SGHDN and CDR2 FVKESK.

The genes are TRBV12-3 or TRBV12-4 and TRBJ2-7; the D is unclear. CDR3 size: 13 residues. V was trimmed by 7 bases and J by 3 bases, leaving 13 bases between them. The CDR3 here is CASTQRVFYEQYF. In nucleotides, the CDR3 is TGTGCCAGCACTCAACGGGTCTTCTACGAGCAGTACTTC.

The chain has TRBV7-9 and TRBJ2-5; 9 bases map to TRBD2. This CDR3 region has 16 residues. V was pared by 5 bases and J by 4 bases, with 11 bases of the junction left unmatched. The germline V gene encodes CDR1 SEHNR and CDR2 FQNEAQ (reference sequence). The CDR3 is CASSLMAGGKGETQYF. CDR3 in DNA: TGTGCCAGCAGCCTCATGGCGGGAGGGAAGGGAGAGACCCAGTACTTC.

The chain carries TRBV7-2 and TRBJ2-3; maybe TRBD2 (6 bases). The germline V and J ends were trimmed by 1 base and 6 bases, with 17 bases remaining between them. The germline gives CDR1 SGHTA, CDR2 FQGNSA. The CDR3 length is 16 residues. CDR3 bases: TGTGCCAGCAGCTTAGTAGGGGCGGGGAGGTTGGATACGCAGTATTTT. Amino acids: CASSLVGAGRLDTQYF.

The V and J genes are TRBV5-1 and TRBJ2-3, with D possibly TRBD2 on 5 matching bases. This CDR3 has 14 residues. Germline loops: CDR1 SGHRS, CDR2 YFSETQ. Trimming pared 2 bases from V and 6 bases from J, leaving 13 bases between. The CDR3 protein is CASSFNKGGDTQYF. The CDR3 DNA reads TGCGCCAGCAGCTTTAATAAAGGCGGGGATACGCAGTATTTT.

The chain recombines TRBV7-9 with TRBJ1-3; TRBD1 might be the D (6 bases). CDR1 and CDR2 from the germline V gene are SEHNR and FQNEAQ (reference sequence). CDR3 length: 15 amino acids. The V and J ends lost 8 bases and 0 bases respectively, with 14 bases between them. The CDR3 region has the DNA TGTGCCAGCGCGTACGGACAGAACTCTGGAAACACCATATATTTT. Its protein product is CASAYGQNSGNTIYF.

This clone has just a few counts. The chain has TRBV5-1 and TRBJ1-4; D possibly corresponds to TRBD1 (6 bases). The CDR3 length is 15 residues. Germline V CDR1 and CDR2: SGHRS, YFSETQ. Trimming removed 1 base from V and 7 bases from J, with 14 bases in between. The CDR3 coding sequence is TGCGCCAGCAGCTTGATGGGGGCGGAAGGTGAAAAACTGTTTTTT. It codes for CASSLMGAEGEKLFF.

The chain has TRBV11-3 and TRBJ2-3, with D unclear. V was pared by 3 bases and J by 4 bases, with 5 bases between. From germline, CDR1 is SGHNT and CDR2 YENEEA. There are 12 residues in the CDR3. CDR3 DNA: TGTGCCAGCAGCTTGACGGCAGATACGCAGTATTTT. Translating gives CASSLTADTQYF.

The CDR3 spells CASSPVAGGRGEKLFF. In nucleotides, the CDR3 is TGTGCCAGCAGCCCAGTAGCCGGAGGGCGAGGTGAAAAACTGTTTTTT. The V and J genes are TRBV9 and TRBJ1-4; no reliable D call. The germline V gene has CDR1 SGDLS and CDR2 YYNGEE. The V end lost 4 bases, the J end lost 7 bases, and 20 bases lay between the germline ends. The CDR3 loop spans 16 amino acids.

This clone was seen once. The chain joins TRBV29-1 to TRBJ2-3; D gene uncertain. Trimming shortened V by 2 bases and J by 2 bases, and 2 bases separated the two germline ends. CDR1 is SQVTM, CDR2 ANQGSEA, per germline. The CDR3 loop spans 11 amino acids. The DNA of the CDR3 is TGCAGCGTTGAAACCACAGATACGCAGTATTTT. It yields the protein CSVETTDTQYF.

The J gene is TRBJ1-5, the V gene TRBV6-1; a possible D gene is TRBD1 (5 bases). Germline CDR1 reads MNHNS; CDR2 reads SASEGT. This CDR3 has 16 residues. V lost 3 bases, J lost 1 base, and 13 bases lay in between. CDR3 coding DNA: TGTGCCAGCAGTGACGTTGTTCGACAGAGCAATCAGCCCCAGCATTTT. Protein product: CASSDVVRQSNQPQHF.

V usage is TRBV19 and J usage is TRBJ2-1, with 8 bases aligning to TRBD2. The CDR3 length is 16 residues. In germline, CDR1 is LNHDA, CDR2 SQIVND (reference sequence). V was clipped by 4 bases and J by 2 bases; unmatched bases: 7. The DNA of the CDR3 is TGTGCCAGTAGTAGGGGAGCGGGGGTAGCCTACAATGAGCAGTTCTTC. Encoded protein: CASSRGAGVAYNEQFF. Full variable domain (outside the CDR3, taken from reference TRBV19 and TRBJ2-1): DGGITQSPKYLFRKEGQNVTLSCEQNLNHDAMYWYRQDPGQGLRLIYYSQIVNDFQKGDIAEGYSVSREKKESFPLTVTSAQKNPTAFYLCASSRGAGVAYNEQFFGPGTRLTVL.

The chain employs TRBV6-5 and TRBJ2-3, with D tentatively TRBD2 (5 bases). The CDR3 totals 13 residues. CDR1 MNHEY and CDR2 SVGAGI come from the germline V gene. With 0 bases removed from V and 6 bases from J, the gap between germline ends came to 7 bases. The CDR3 coding sequence is TGTGCCAGCAGTTACTCACGGGGTGATACGCAGTATTTT. Protein product: CASSYSRGDTQYF.

The chain couples TRBV7-6 to TRBJ1-6; D unresolved. V was trimmed by 5 bases and J by 7 bases, leaving 3 bases between them. The germline CDR1 and CDR2 sequences are SGHVS and FNYEAQ. The CDR3 runs 11 residues. The CDR3 is CASSRNSPLHF. The CDR3 region has the DNA TGTGCCAGCAGCCGCAATTCACCCCTCCACTTT.

The chain joins TRBV27 to TRBJ1-1, with TRBD1 identical over 7 bases. The V and J ends lost 5 bases and 1 base, in that order; junction bases with no gene match: 10. Germline CDR1 reads MNHEY; CDR2 reads SMNVEV (reference sequence). CDR3 size: 16 residues. The CDR3 here is CASSPKNRGPNTEAFF. The CDR3 nucleotides are TGTGCCAGCAGTCCGAAAAACAGGGGACCGAACACTGAAGCTTTCTTT.

The V gene is TRBV20-1, the J gene TRBJ1-2; D remains unclear. The CDR3 has 13 amino acids. Germline CDR1 DFQATT, CDR2 SNEGSKA (reference sequence). V dropped 3 bases and J dropped 0 bases, with 8 bases sitting between them. CDR3 residues: CSASSVANYGYTF. CDR3 coding DNA: TGCAGTGCTAGTTCAGTAGCTAACTATGGCTACACCTTC.

The table lists this clone with a count of one. The rearrangement uses TRBV7-2 and TRBJ2-2; 7 nucleotides agree with TRBD2. Trimming at V came to 6 bases and at J to 3 bases, leaving 4 bases not matched to a gene. CDR3 size: 14 residues. Germline-derived CDR1 and CDR2 are SGHTA and FQGNSA. CDR3 bases: TGTGCCAGCAGTCAGACTAGCTACACCGGGGAGCTGTTTTTT. As protein: CASSQTSYTGELFF.

The J gene is TRBJ1-4, the V gene TRBV5-4; maybe TRBD1 (5 bases). CDR1 and CDR2 (germline): SGHNT, YYREEE (reference sequence). The CDR3 is 15 amino acids. The V end lost 0 bases, the J end lost 8 bases, and 14 bases lay between the germline ends. This chain's CDR3 is CASSLDQGEGEKLFF. The CDR3 bases are TGTGCCAGCAGCTTGGACCAGGGAGAGGGGGAAAAACTGTTTTTT.

The chain couples TRBV2 to TRBJ2-7; D remains ambiguous. Trimming took off 3 bases at V and 0 bases at J, with 12 bases between the two ends. The CDR3 is 15 amino acids. CDR1 and CDR2 from the germline V gene are SNHLY and FYNNEI. The CDR3 loop reads CASSEGPAGSYEQYF. The CDR3, as DNA: TGTGCCAGCAGTGAGGGTCCTGCAGGCTCCTACGAGCAGTACTTC.

This clone was found once. This chain uses TRBV19 with TRBJ2-2; D is unclear. From germline, CDR1 is LNHDA and CDR2 SQIVND (reference sequence). The CDR3 length is 15 residues. Trimming removed 1 base at V and 6 bases at J, with 12 bases between. CDR3 loop: CASSIAQGQAGELFF. CDR3 DNA sequence: TGTGCCAGTAGTATAGCTCAAGGTCAGGCCGGGGAGCTGTTTTTT.

Of note for this clone: Other DNA sequences in the same sample also yield this CDR3. V is TRBV12-3 or TRBV12-4 and J is TRBJ1-1, with no clear D. The V end was cut by 2 bases, the J end by 0 bases, with 4 bases between. The CDR3 length is 13 residues. The CDR3 here is CASSLKLNTEAFF. Written as DNA, the CDR3 is TGTGCCAGCAGTTTAAAGTTGAACACTGAAGCTTTCTTT.

The V call is TRBV16, the J call TRBJ2-7; D is uncertain. The CDR3 sequence is 14 residues long. The germline V and J ends were trimmed by 1 base and 0 bases, with 7 bases remaining between them. Germline loops: CDR1 KGHSY, CDR2 FQNENV. CDR3 sequence reads: CASSQWASSYEQYF. The CDR3 DNA sequence: TGTGCCAGCAGCCAATGGGCCAGCTCCTACGAGCAGTACTTC.

The chain joins TRBV9 to TRBJ1-6; D possibly corresponds to TRBD1 (6 bases). Germline CDR1 reads SGDLS; CDR2 reads YYNGEE. The germline V and J ends were trimmed by 4 bases and 4 bases, with 12 bases remaining between them. The CDR3 is 15 residues long. The CDR3 sequence: CASSPGQLYNSPLHF. CDR3 coding DNA: TGTGCCAGCAGCCCCGGACAGCTTTATAATTCACCCCTCCACTTT. Complete variable domain (other parts from reference TRBV9 and TRBJ1-6): DSGVTQTPKHLITATGQRVTLRCSPRSGDLSVYWYQQSLDQGLQFLIQYYNGEERAKGNILERFSAQQFPDLHSELNLSSLELGDSALYFCASSPGQLYNSPLHFGNGTRLTVT.

The J gene is TRBJ1-2, the V gene TRBV29-1; perhaps TRBD1 as D (6 bases). The V end was cut by 0 bases, the J end by 8 bases, with 19 bases between. Germline CDR1 and CDR2: SQVTM and ANQGSEA. The CDR3 has 15 residues. The CDR3 DNA follows: TGCAGCGTTGAAGATCAGAAGGGGGAGGCTTGGGGCTACACCTTC. This codes for CSVEDQKGEAWGYTF.

The V and J genes are TRBV3-1 (or the pseudogene TRBV3-2) and TRBJ1-2, with D possibly TRBD1 on 5 matching bases. The CDR3 is 14 residues long. The ends were cut back, 1 base at V and 6 bases at J, with 12 bases in the middle. Looked up from germline, CDR1 is LGHDT and CDR2 is YNNKEL (reference sequence). The CDR3 spells CASSQGQGGHGYTF. The CDR3 DNA sequence: TGTGCCAGCAGCCAAGGCCAGGGAGGACATGGCTACACCTTC.

This CDR3 reads CASSLRPPGGGTPLHF. The CDR3 bases are TGTGCCAGCAGCTTAAGGCCCCCCGGGGGAGGGACACCCCTCCACTTT. The rearrangement joins TRBV7-2 to TRBJ1-6; a possible D gene is TRBD1 (5 bases). The length of the CDR3 is 16 residues. Germline CDR1 reads SGHTA; CDR2 reads FQGNSA. The V gene lost 2 bases and the J gene lost 11 bases, with 19 bases spanning the gap.